This T cell receptor (beta chain) was documented in a study of T cell responses to AZD1222 COVID-19 vaccine. Study outcomes and limitations: Dominant CD4 TCR responses targeted spike regions 160-218 and 743-854. Sampling captured repertoires only after the peak T cell response. Spike-specific TCR breadth and depth went up after people got two AZD1222 doses. Mostly white British, mostly female donors; authors suggested clonal diversity may be underestimated.

Sequencing used immunoSEQ multiplex PCR; TCRdb keeps in-frame clones, though not all of them. The data hold more than 85,000 clones, with approximately 85% observed a single time. A word on this clone: As yet, its antigen is unknown.

This CDR3 is 14 amino acids long. Per the germline V gene, CDR1 is LNHDA and CDR2 is SQIVND (reference sequence). V was pared by 7 bases and J by 8 bases, with 19 bases between. The TCR originated in an adult in good health. This sequence joins TRBV19 and TRBJ2-3; D may be TRBD1 (6 bases). The material was peripheral blood, obtained on day 0 of MenACWY control vaccination. The CDR3 is CASKPDRDTGTQYF. In DNA, the CDR3 is TGTGCCAGTAAACCGGACAGAGATACTGGTACGCAGTATTTT.